This is a list of T cell receptor beta chains from one sample in a study of blood T cells in healthy people across ages. TCRdb passed the 5' RACE reads through MiXCR, listing each CDR3 protein once. Of 650,000 to 1,000,000 distinct CDR3 sequences listed, approximately 35% are singletons. Sequencing was done on a sample of blood. The receptor source for this set is a man aged 18 to 29 in good health. The CDR3 runs from the conserved cysteine through the conserved F or W. Each record gives: V gene, CDR3 length, D gene, clone size, J gene, CDR3 protein, CDR3 DNA. D genes are given only for firm matches. Clone size is not always given. Where it is, it says once, few, many or a class for expanded clones.

V gene: TRBV20-1; CDR3 length: 12; D gene: -; clone size: -; J gene: TRBJ1-1; CDR3 protein: CSTSGGEDRAFF; CDR3 DNA: TGCAGTACCTCCGGGGGGGAGGATAGAGCTTTCTTT
V gene: TRBV4-2; CDR3 length: 15; D gene: -; clone size: few; J gene: TRBJ1-1; CDR3 protein: CASGPRHNQNTEAFF; CDR3 DNA: TGTGCCAGCGGTCCCAGGCACAACCAAAACACTGAAGCTTTCTTT
V gene: TRBV20-1; CDR3 length: 11; D gene: -; clone size: -; J gene: TRBJ1-4; CDR3 protein: CTQKKGEKLFF; CDR3 DNA: TGCACACAGAAAAAGGGGGAAAAACTGTTTTTT
V gene: TRBV4-1; CDR3 length: 17; D gene: -; clone size: few; J gene: TRBJ1-1; CDR3 protein: CASSQAVRRIGGTEAFF; CDR3 DNA: TGCGCCAGCAGCCAAGCCGTCCGGAGGATTGGTGGCACTGAAGCTTTCTTT
V gene: TRBV28; CDR3 length: 13; D gene: TRBD1; clone size: few; J gene: TRBJ2-5; CDR3 protein: CASRRDSKETQYF; CDR3 DNA: TGTGCCAGCAGACGGGACAGTAAAGAGACCCAGTACTTC
V gene: TRBV20-1; CDR3 length: 15; D gene: TRBD1; clone size: -; J gene: TRBJ1-4; CDR3 protein: CSANSPGQGFEKLFF; CDR3 DNA: TGCAGTGCTAACAGCCCGGGACAGGGGTTTGAAAAACTGTTTTTT
V gene: TRBV20-1; CDR3 length: 14; D gene: -; clone size: once; J gene: TRBJ2-3; CDR3 protein: CSGRTTPSTDTQYF; CDR3 DNA: TGCAGCGGCCGAACTACACCTAGCACAGATACGCAGTATTTT
V gene: TRBV6-2/TRBV6-3; CDR3 length: 13; D gene: TRBD1; clone size: -; J gene: TRBJ2-4; CDR3 protein: CAARDDRDNGQYF; CDR3 DNA: TGTGCCGCCCGCGATGACAGGGACAATGGGCAGTACTTC
V gene: TRBV4-3; CDR3 length: 17; D gene: -; clone size: -; J gene: TRBJ2-7; CDR3 protein: CASSQEASVFSMNEQYF; CDR3 DNA: TGCGCCAGCAGCCAAGAGGCCAGTGTCTTCTCCATGAATGAGCAGTACTTC
V gene: TRBV12-3/TRBV12-4; CDR3 length: 15; D gene: -; clone size: many; J gene: TRBJ2-1; CDR3 protein: CASSTGRRRYDEQFF; CDR3 DNA: TGTGCCAGCAGTACCGGGCGTAGGAGGTACGATGAGCAGTTCTTC
V gene: TRBV7-6; CDR3 length: 13; D gene: -; clone size: many; J gene: TRBJ2-5; CDR3 protein: CASSWGLQETQYF; CDR3 DNA: TGTGCCAGCAGCTGGGGCCTCCAAGAGACCCAGTACTTC
V gene: TRBV13; CDR3 length: 15; D gene: -; clone size: few; J gene: TRBJ1-1; CDR3 protein: CASSLGQGSITEAFF; CDR3 DNA: TGTGCCAGCAGCTTAGGACAGGGTAGCATCACTGAAGCTTTCTTT
V gene: TRBV28; CDR3 length: 17; D gene: TRBD2; clone size: once; J gene: TRBJ2-5; CDR3 protein: CASSFTRLAGDQETQYF; CDR3 DNA: TGTGCCAGCAGTTTCACTCGACTAGCGGGGGACCAAGAGACCCAGTACTTC